A selection of T cell receptor beta chains follows, all from one sample in a study of shared clonotypes between healthy human individuals. Assay: immunoSEQ multiplex PCR; the TCRdb copy retains only in-frame clones and omits some. This table holds about 1.5 million clones, roughly 96% found once. Specimen: naive CD4+ T cells sorted from blood. These receptors came from a man aged 25 to 45 in good health. Both conserved end residues are part of each CDR3. D genes are given only for firm matches.

V | D | CDR3
TRBV27 | . | CASSSRDRDGDNQPQHF
TRBV30 | TRBD2 | CAWRRPLAGVSPDTQYF
TRBV6-1 | TRBD1 | CASSTRTGKHYEQYF
TRBV5-4 | TRBD1 | CASSRRDRGLYGANVLTF
TRBV9 | . | CASSVSWGKNTEAFF
TRBV6-5 | . | CASSHDLGRETQYF
TRBV29-1 | . | CSVKTVVGAAQYF
TRBV5-4 | . | CASREGVDTQYF
TRBV5-1 | TRBD2 | CASRDLGRDTGELFF
TRBV5-1 | TRBD2 | CASSLGEGEQYF
TRBV2 | . | CASSDVRVGETQYF
TRBV15 | . | CATSRDVASYNEQFF
TRBV30 | . | CAWSVGSVFDQPQHF
TRBV30 | TRBD2 | CAWSLRTSGNYNEQFF
TRBV30 | . | CAWSGHKKETQYF
TRBV30 | . | CAAGPGRSSGNTIYF
TRBV5-1 | . | CASRERGFADTQYF
TRBV29-1 | TRBD1 | CSVRNRDRGIDNEQFF
TRBV19 | . | CATSTSMNTEAFF
TRBV5-1 | TRBD2 | CASSLRLAGDYEQFF
TRBV4-1 | . | CASSQDRGQPQHF
TRBV5-8 | . | CASSLAPPYNEQFF
TRBV6-5 | TRBD2 | CASSTRLAENYEQYF